These T cell receptor beta chains were read from a single sample in a study of cytomegalovirus exposure and HLA in healthy donors. Data came from immunoSEQ multiplex PCR; TCRdb stores just in-frame clones and leaves some out. The repertoire holds around 190,000 clones, with roughly 75% as singletons. The specimen was PBMCs. These receptors were obtained from a man in his forties in good health and CMV-seronegative. Both conserved end residues are part of each CDR3. Fields, in order: V gene, J gene, CDR3 protein.

V gene: TRBV15; J gene: TRBJ1-3; CDR3 protein: CATSRDRASGNTIYF
V gene: TRBV18; J gene: TRBJ2-7; CDR3 protein: CASSPQEGTYEQYF
V gene: TRBV7-2; J gene: TRBJ2-5; CDR3 protein: CASSLTGHTEETQYF
V gene: TRBV7-2; J gene: TRBJ1-2; CDR3 protein: CASSLVSGQVLSNYGYTF
V gene: TRBV6-1; J gene: TRBJ2-5; CDR3 protein: CASSEAGTGFGVTQYF
V gene: TRBV18; J gene: TRBJ1-1; CDR3 protein: CASSPQRTGGITEAFF
V gene: TRBV5-8; J gene: TRBJ1-5; CDR3 protein: CASSSRPKPQHF
V gene: TRBV14; J gene: TRBJ2-5; CDR3 protein: CASSRGGAGETQYF
V gene: TRBV6-5; J gene: TRBJ1-1; CDR3 protein: CASSSGDRGLGEAFF
V gene: TRBV7-9; J gene: TRBJ2-1; CDR3 protein: CASSPPLTGVVSNEQFF
V gene: TRBV7-9; J gene: TRBJ1-1; CDR3 protein: CASSPTQGMNTEAFF
V gene: TRBV7-2; J gene: TRBJ1-4; CDR3 protein: CASSFTIGEKLFF
V gene: TRBV2; J gene: TRBJ2-2; CDR3 protein: CASSGQGFGGELFF
V gene: TRBV6-4; J gene: TRBJ2-7; CDR3 protein: CASSVEYF
V gene: TRBV29-1; J gene: TRBJ2-7; CDR3 protein: CSVSLGLRTIEQYF
V gene: TRBV5-4; J gene: TRBJ1-2; CDR3 protein: CASSWGTGGANGYTF
V gene: TRBV10-3; J gene: TRBJ2-1; CDR3 protein: CAISESWSSYNEQFF
V gene: TRBV19; J gene: TRBJ2-1; CDR3 protein: CASSIFVTEVHNEQFF